This entry lists 6 T cell receptor beta chains sequenced from one sample in a study of human T cells and chemical hapten exposure. The sample's time point: patch test 1, 2 weeks after DPC sensitization. Treatment in this sample: therapeutic diphenylcyclopropenone sensitization with weekly scalp DPC. TCRdb ran MiXCR on the RACE reads and lists one entry per CDR3 protein. Here the sample spans roughly 200,000 distinct CDR3 sequences, about 20% being singletons. Sample: whole blood, taken in connection with sensitization to the hapten diphenylcyclopropenone (DPC). Receptors were obtained from a woman between 45 and 60 years old with alopecia areata. Some clones in this sample may be carry-over from other donors' samples.

The chain couples TRBV11-2 to TRBJ1-1; D perhaps matches TRBD1 (6 bases). The V end lost 6 bases, the J end lost 5 bases, and 16 bases lay between the germline ends. The CDR3 loop spans 14 amino acids. Germline V gene data show CDR1 as SGHAT and CDR2 as FQNNGV. CDR3 DNA: TGTGCCAGCAGGCAGGGGCAGGGTAAGACTGAAGCTTTCTTT. It specifies CASRQGQGKTEAFF. Based on the CDR3 plus reference TRBV11-2 and TRBJ1-1, the full variable domain is EAGVAQSPRYKIIEKRQSVAFWCNPISGHATLYWYQQILGQGPKLLIQFQNNGVVDDSQLPKDRFSAERLKGVDSTLKIQPAKLEDSAVYLCASRQGQGKTEAFFGQGTRLTVV.

The V call is TRBV15, the J call TRBJ1-4, with D uncertain. V was pared by 2 bases and J by 7 bases, with 20 bases between. The CDR3 covers 17 residues. From germline, CDR1 is LNHNV and CDR2 YYDKDF (reference sequence). CDR3 loop: CATSRSPGSPGGEKLFF. DNA for the CDR3: TGTGCCACCAGCAGATCCCCTGGGTCGCCGGGAGGTGAAAAACTGTTTTTT. Looking up the rest from reference TRBV15 and TRBJ1-4 gives the full variable domain: DAMVIQNPRYQVTQFGKPVTLSCSQTLNHNVMYWYQQKSSQAPKLLFHYYDKDFNNEADTPDNFQSRRPNTSFCFLDIRSPGLGDTAMYLCATSRSPGSPGGEKLFFGSGTQLSVL.

The CDR3 DNA follows: TGCAGTGCTAGAGACGGACTAGGGGACCGCAATCAGCCCCAGCATTTT. It encodes CSARDGLGDRNQPQHF. The chain is built from TRBV20-1 and TRBJ1-5; the D gene is possibly TRBD1 (5 bases). Germline V lookup: CDR1 DFQATT, CDR2 SNEGSKA (reference sequence). The CDR3 runs 16 residues. V shed 0 bases and J shed 2 bases, with 14 bases lying between them.

The chain links TRBV12-3 or TRBV12-4 to TRBJ2-7; TRBD1 agrees at 7 bases. The CDR3 is 11 amino acids. V dropped 8 bases and J dropped 2; count of bases not matched to a gene: 0. The CDR3 is CASGTAYEQYF. The CDR3, as DNA: TGTGCCAGCGGGACAGCCTACGAGCAGTACTTC.

This clonotype appeared a few times. This chain joins TRBV2 and TRBJ1-1; no clear D gene. This CDR3 contains 13 residues. Germline loops: CDR1 SNHLY, CDR2 FYNNEI. Trimming cost V 11 bases and J 0 bases, with 13 bases left between them. CDR3 in amino acids: CALGRRMNTEAFF. In DNA form, the CDR3 reads TGTGCCCTCGGCAGGCGTATGAACACTGAAGCTTTCTTT.

This chain uses TRBV11-2 with TRBJ2-7; D may be TRBD1 or TRBD2 (5 bases each). Per germline, CDR1 SGHAT and CDR2 FQNNGV. With 0 bases removed from V and 0 bases from J, the gap between germline ends came to 9 bases. This CDR3 is 15 amino acids long. The CDR3, as DNA: TGTGCCAGCAGCTTAGAAGCAGGGAGCTCCTACGAGCAGTACTTC. It yields the protein CASSLEAGSSYEQYF.